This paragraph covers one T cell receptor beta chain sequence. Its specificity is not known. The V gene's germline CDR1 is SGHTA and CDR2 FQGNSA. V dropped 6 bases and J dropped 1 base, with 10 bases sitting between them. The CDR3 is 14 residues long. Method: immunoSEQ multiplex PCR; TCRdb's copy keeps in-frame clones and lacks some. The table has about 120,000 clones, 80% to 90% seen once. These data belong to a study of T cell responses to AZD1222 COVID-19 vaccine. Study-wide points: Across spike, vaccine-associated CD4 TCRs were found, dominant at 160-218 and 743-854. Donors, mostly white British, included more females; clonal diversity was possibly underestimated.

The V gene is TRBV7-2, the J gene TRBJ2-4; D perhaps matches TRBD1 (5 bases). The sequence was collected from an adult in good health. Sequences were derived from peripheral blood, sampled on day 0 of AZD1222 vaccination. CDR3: CASRQGLAKNIQYF. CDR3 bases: TGTGCCAGCAGGCAGGGCCTCGCCAAAAACATTCAGTACTTC. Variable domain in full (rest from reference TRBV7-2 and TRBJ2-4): GAGVSQSPSNKVTEKGKDVELRCDPISGHTALYWYRQSLGQGLEFLIYFQGNSAPDKSGLPSDRFSAERTGGSVSTLTIQRTQQEDSAVYLCASRQGLAKNIQYFGAGTRLSVL.